Given below is one T cell receptor (beta chain) in context. The data were produced by immunoSEQ multiplex PCR, yet TCRdb's version contains in-frame clones alone and is incomplete. The table records some 320,000 clones, roughly nine tenths of them present only once. This specimen belongs to a study of blood T cell repertoires in COVID-19. About the study: Sites across the United States, Italy and Spain contributed samples from acute and convalescent COVID-19. T cells, B-cell-depleted T cells, or PBMCs supplied cDNA or gDNA.

Seattle's cohort entered during active infection and was followed longitudinally. This CDR3 is 12 amino acids long. Trimming pared 8 bases from V and 7 bases from J, leaving 14 bases between. The material sequenced was peripheral blood. This chain links TRBV12-3 or TRBV12-4 with TRBJ2-5; D possibly corresponds to TRBD2 (5 bases). The source of this sequence is a woman aged 25 to 39 with COVID-19, enrolled during active disease. The CDR3 DNA is TGTGCCAGCCGAACGGAGGCAGGGACCCAGTACTTC. It translates to CASRTEAGTQYF.